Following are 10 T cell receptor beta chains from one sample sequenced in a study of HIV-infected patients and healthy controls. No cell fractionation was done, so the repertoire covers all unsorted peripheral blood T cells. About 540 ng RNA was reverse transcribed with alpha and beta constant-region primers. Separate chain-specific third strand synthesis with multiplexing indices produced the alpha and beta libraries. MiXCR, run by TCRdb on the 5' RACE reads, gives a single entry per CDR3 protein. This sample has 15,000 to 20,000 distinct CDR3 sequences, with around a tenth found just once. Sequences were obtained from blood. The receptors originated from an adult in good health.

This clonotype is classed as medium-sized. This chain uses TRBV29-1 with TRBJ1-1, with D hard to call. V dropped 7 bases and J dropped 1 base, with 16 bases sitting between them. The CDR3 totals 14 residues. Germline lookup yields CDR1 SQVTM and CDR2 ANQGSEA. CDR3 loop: CSGGVVRTNTEAFF. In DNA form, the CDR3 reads TGCAGCGGGGGTGTCGTCAGGACGAACACTGAAGCTTTCTTT.

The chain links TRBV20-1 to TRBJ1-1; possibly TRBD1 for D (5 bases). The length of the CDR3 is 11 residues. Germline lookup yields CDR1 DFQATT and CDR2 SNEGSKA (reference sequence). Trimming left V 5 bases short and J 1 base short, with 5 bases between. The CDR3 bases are TGCAGTGCTGGGGCGAACACTGAAGCTTTCTTT. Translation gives CSAGANTEAFF.

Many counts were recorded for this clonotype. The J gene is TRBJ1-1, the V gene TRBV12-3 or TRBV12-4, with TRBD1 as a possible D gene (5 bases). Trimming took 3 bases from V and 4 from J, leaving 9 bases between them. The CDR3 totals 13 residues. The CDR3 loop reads CASSFPGITEAFF. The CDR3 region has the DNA TGTGCCAGCAGTTTCCCAGGGATCACTGAAGCTTTCTTT.

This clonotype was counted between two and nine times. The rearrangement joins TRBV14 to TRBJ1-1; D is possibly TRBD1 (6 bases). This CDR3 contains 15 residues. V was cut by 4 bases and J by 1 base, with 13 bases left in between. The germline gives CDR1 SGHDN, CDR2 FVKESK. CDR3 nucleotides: TGTGCCAGCAGCCGGGTCCCAGGGGCGAACACTGAAGCTTTCTTT. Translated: CASSRVPGANTEAFF.

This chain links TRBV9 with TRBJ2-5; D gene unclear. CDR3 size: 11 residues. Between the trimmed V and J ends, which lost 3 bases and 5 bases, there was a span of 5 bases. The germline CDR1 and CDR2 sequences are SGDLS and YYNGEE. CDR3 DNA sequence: TGTGCCAGCAGCGCCGGGGAGACCCAGTACTTC. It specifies CASSAGETQYF.

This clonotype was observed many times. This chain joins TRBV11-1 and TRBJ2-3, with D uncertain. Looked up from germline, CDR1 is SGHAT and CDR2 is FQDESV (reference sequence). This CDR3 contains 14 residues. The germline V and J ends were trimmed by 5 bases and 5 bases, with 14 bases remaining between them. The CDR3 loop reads CASSPRRSRDTQYF. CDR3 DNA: TGTGCCAGCAGCCCGAGAAGGAGTCGAGATACGCAGTATTTT.

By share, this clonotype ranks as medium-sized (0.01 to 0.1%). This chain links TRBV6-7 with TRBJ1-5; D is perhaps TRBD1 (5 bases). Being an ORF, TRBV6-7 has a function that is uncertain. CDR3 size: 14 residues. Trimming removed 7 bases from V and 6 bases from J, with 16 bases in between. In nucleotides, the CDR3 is TGTGCCAGCATACAGGCCTCGGTCGGTCAGCCCCAGCATTTT. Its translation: CASIQASVGQPQHF.

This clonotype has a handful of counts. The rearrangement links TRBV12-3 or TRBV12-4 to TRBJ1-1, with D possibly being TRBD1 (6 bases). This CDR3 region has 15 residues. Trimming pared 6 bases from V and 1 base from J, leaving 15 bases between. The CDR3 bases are TGTGCCAGCAGCTCAACTCTCAGGGGGAACACTGAAGCTTTCTTT. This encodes CASSSTLRGNTEAFF.

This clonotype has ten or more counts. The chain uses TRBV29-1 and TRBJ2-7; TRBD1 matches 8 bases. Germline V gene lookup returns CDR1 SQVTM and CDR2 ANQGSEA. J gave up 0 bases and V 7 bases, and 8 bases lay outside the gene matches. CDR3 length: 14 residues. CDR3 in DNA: TGCAGCGGAACCACAGGGGGTGCCTCCTACGAGCAGTACTTC. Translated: CSGTTGGASYEQYF.

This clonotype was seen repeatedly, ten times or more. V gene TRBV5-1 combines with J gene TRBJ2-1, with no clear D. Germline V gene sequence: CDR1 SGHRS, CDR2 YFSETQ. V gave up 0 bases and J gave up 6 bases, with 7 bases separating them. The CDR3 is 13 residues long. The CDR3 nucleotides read TGCGCCAGCAGCTTGGTGGGAAGCAATGAGCAGTTCTTC. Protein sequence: CASSLVGSNEQFF.